Sequencing of this T cell receptor beta chain was carried out in a study of blood T cell repertoires in COVID-19 (dated by TCRdb to 2020 to 2021). Regarding the complete study: The collaborator samples originated in the United States, Italy and Spain and spanned the acute and convalescent phases of COVID-19. The prospective study material was composed of cDNA or gDNA derived from T cells, B-cell-depleted T cells, or PBMCs. Subjects who had been exposed to COVID-19, were actively infected with it, or had recovered from it provided the deeply sampled blood TCRbeta repertoires that made up the dataset. The repertoires were made available in a free public database intended to serve as a resource for research on the immune response to SARS-CoV-2. Samples were obtained from the ongoing ImmuneRACE study (first 160 participants) and from some 1,200 subjects provided by 6 global collaborators. A de-identified subject ID, COVID-19 status, age in years and sex were almost always included in the sample metadata. HLA class I and class II types, where available, came from metadata supplied by the sample provider rather than from assay-based typing. Study-wide conclusions, independent of this receptor: How much clinical and demographic metadata was included differed by source and by participant, and the metadata was provided uncurated.

With regard to this clone: The antigen it recognizes is unknown. No qualities accompany the bases; no much larger clone lies one base away.

The CDR3, from cysteine to phenylalanine, totals 16 residues. The CDR3 DNA has 48 bases and is translated from base 1. According to the germline V gene (reference sequence), CDR1 reads MNHEY and CDR2 reads SMNVEV. Trimmed from V: 1 base; trimmed from J: 7 bases; junction bases lacking a gene match: 6. The immunoSEQ Assay, a bias-controlled multiplex PCR, was used to amplify TCRbeta CDR3 regions from genomic DNA. On the authors' methods: The number of nucleated cells in each sample was estimated by amplification of reference gene primers within the assay. Sequence reads were collapsed and filtered to measure the absolute abundance of every unique TCRbeta CDR3 rearrangement. For each sample, productive Simpson clonality was calculated as the square root of Simpson's diversity index over productive rearrangements. The source is immuneACCESS, and TCRdb retained only in-frame sequences with V and J called. Part of the clones is not carried over; for the studies checked, unresolved V genes explain less than half of this, and the remainder is unexplained. That table supplies the V and J calls and clone size; D and trimming were determined from the DNA. This sample has hundreds of thousands of clones in its table, and nearly 85% of those were observed once. Of the sample, 8% to 9.5% is held by the ten largest clones.

Each collaborating institution followed its own protocols to collect whole blood in K2EDTA tubes. For TCRbeta analysis, collaborators shipped samples as frozen whole blood, isolated PBMCs, or DNA extracted from either of those sample types. The sequence came from a human donor in a cohort sampled during active COVID-19. The rearranged segments are TRBV27 and TRBJ2-1, with 11 central nucleotides matching TRBD2. Sequencing was carried out using peripheral blood. The CDR3 protein is CASSLFGLAGGNEQFF. The DNA sequence is given as TGTGCCAGCAGTTTATTCGGCCTAGCGGGGGGAAATGAGCAGTTCTTC.